This TCR beta chain stems from a study of T cells in Graves' hyperthyroidism and ophthalmopathy. Overall study context: Any treatment followed the collection of peripheral blood at initial diagnosis. Study outcomes and limitations: Most thyroid clonotypes expanded above 0.001 were also detected in blood.

Authors of the study amplified TCR beta CDR3 regions from RNA transcripts. The TCR CDR3 was amplified in a first-round RT-PCR using the HTBI primer set. Via MiXCR, TCRdb re-called the multiplex PCR reads, giving one row per CDR3 protein. The sample has hundreds of thousands of distinct CDR3 sequences; approximately 36% are singletons. Losses at the gene ends were 5 bases for V and 6 bases for J; bases not matched to a gene: 6. Germline V lookup: CDR1 SEHNR, CDR2 FQNEAQ (reference sequence). The CDR3 is made up of 15 amino acids. On this clonotype: Its antigen is currently unknown.

It was less than 13 ml of fresh peripheral blood that supplied the PBMCs. The rearrangement joins TRBV7-9 to TRBJ2-7, with 14 bases identical to TRBD2. This receptor was obtained from a woman in her 40s with Graves' hyperthyroidism. The material sequenced was blood. The chain's CDR3 is CASSTRLAGGPEQYF. The CDR3 nucleotides read TGTGCCAGCAGCACCCGACTAGCGGGGGGGCCCGAGCAGTACTTC. Variable domain in full (rest from reference TRBV7-9 and TRBJ2-7): DTGVSQNPRHKITKRGQNVTFRCDPISEHNRLYWYRQTLGQGPEFLTYFQNEAQLEKSRLLSDRFSAERPKGSFSTLEIQRTEQGDSAMYLCASSTRLAGGPEQYFGPGTRLTVT.